The 5 T cell receptor beta chains in this list originate from one sample, sequenced in a study of blood T cell repertoires in COVID-19. The protocol was immunoSEQ multiplex PCR, while the TCRdb copy is restricted to in-frame clones and leaves out a portion. The sample shows under 200,000 clones, 86% of them seen only once. Sequences were obtained from PBMCs or T cells enriched from blood (not recorded which). Receptors originate from a man between 40 and 49 years old with acute COVID-19.

This rearrangement joins TRBV28 to TRBJ1-2; D remains unclear. This CDR3 has 14 residues. Germline loops: CDR1 MDHEN, CDR2 SYDVKM. V was shortened by 8 bases and J by 4 bases, with 17 bases between the two germline ends. CDR3 bases: TGTGCCAGCGGGTTAGCTAGGAGGGCCTATGGCTACACCTTC. Amino acids: CASGLARRAYGYTF.

This clone is a singleton in its sample. The V gene is TRBV19, the J gene TRBJ1-5; the D gene is possibly TRBD1 (5 bases). The CDR3 length is 15 residues. The germline CDR1 and CDR2 sequences are LNHDA and SQIVND (reference sequence). V was shortened by 7 bases and J by 7 bases, with 20 bases between the two germline ends. In DNA, the CDR3 is TGTGCCAGTATTTCGGACAACCGGAGTATCCAGCCCCAGCATTTT. Residues: CASISDNRSIQPQHF.

This clone was seen a single time. CDR3 region: CSVTWNTEAFF. The DNA of the CDR3 is TGCAGCGTTACATGGAACACTGAAGCTTTCTTT. J is TRBJ1-1 and V is TRBV29-1; D is undetermined. CDR3 length equals 11 residues. Germline CDR1 reads SQVTM; CDR2 reads ANQGSEA. Trimming shortened V by 5 bases and J by 1 base, and 5 bases separated the two germline ends.

The rearrangement uses TRBV11-2 and TRBJ1-2; D remains ambiguous. The V end was cut by 0 bases, the J end by 13 bases, with 15 bases between. Germline CDR1 SGHAT, CDR2 FQNNGV. This CDR3 region has 13 residues. DNA for the CDR3: TGTGCCAGCAGCTTAGATCTAGATGGCATTGGCACCTTC. This translates into CASSLDLDGIGTF.

The gene calls are TRBV6-4 and TRBJ1-1, with unresolved D. Between the trimmed V and J ends, which lost 2 bases and 3 bases, there was a span of 7 bases. Germline CDR1 MRHNA, CDR2 SNTAGT. The CDR3 spans 13 residues. The CDR3 bases are TGTGCCAGCAGTGACGGCCCTTACACTGAAGCTTTCTTT. This codes for CASSDGPYTEAFF.